The source of this T cell receptor beta chain is a study of shared clonotypes between healthy human individuals (TCRdb year 2020). As for the study more broadly: A few men and a couple of women, aged 18 to 49 years, made up the cohort. Per donor, three plates each were used for CD4 naive and CD4 memory, two for CD8 naive, and one for CD8 memory. The study deeply sequenced blood TCR repertoires of about 5 healthy adults to estimate repertoire size and the extent of clonotype sharing between individuals. Libraries were prepared and TCR repertoires were sequenced by different laboratories using diverse techniques, in order to increase sequencing depth and limit assay-specific biases. Between about 0.85 and 10 billion PBMCs per donor were obtained by leukapheresis.

Using the deep immunoSEQ assay, TCR CDR3 regions were amplified from genomic DNA by multiplex PCR. Extracted genomic DNA from each cell subset was distributed evenly across all wells of several immunoSEQ 96-well plates, and each plate was treated as a replicate. For sorted subsets, each replicate PCR was loaded with roughly 190 ng genomic DNA, equivalent to about 30,000 T cell genomes. Purified libraries were quantified with a Qubit 3.0 fluorometer, sized on a Bioanalyzer 2100, and re-quantified with the KAPA Library Quantification kit. Every immunoSEQ 96-well plate was sequenced on a dedicated single-read 150-cycle Illumina NextSeq 550 flow cell. In the paper's pipeline: Because the immunoSEQ output included only junctional sequences and no quality scores, the filtering could not be the same as the filtering used for full-length reads. Sequences were annotated with PyIR, a Python wrapper for IgBLAST v1.9, and V/J genes and CDR3 were assigned using IMGT germline references. Any read was removed if the V/J assignment was weak (E-value above 1e-6), the CDR3 was missing, or the read contained stop codons, out-of-frame junctions, or ambiguous translated residues. V3J clonotypes were defined as sequences sharing an identical inferred V gene, J gene, and CDR3 amino acid sequence. Percentage overlap between repertoires was computed as shared unique clonotypes divided by the size of the smaller repertoire. Three approaches were used to assess repertoire richness: RTK rarefaction, the Chao1 estimator, and Recon v2.1 estimates of unobserved clonotypes. For all TCRbeta clonotypes obtained by the gDNA method from four donors, generation probabilities were computed with OLGA. TCRdb took this table from immuneACCESS and kept in-frame rearrangements with V and J called. Such tables lack part of the clones; where checked against another copy, unresolved V genes explain under half of the gap, and the rest is unexplained. V, J and clone size derive from that table, while D and trimming were established from the DNA sequence. This sample has about 580,000 clones in its table, and 95% to 98% of those were observed once. 0.3% of the sample is held by the ten biggest clonotypes.

On the study overall, not on this receptor specifically: Compared with non-shared clonotypes, clonotypes shared by all four sorted-subset donors had higher generation probabilities. Based on pairwise subsampling, the degree of clonotype sharing among donors was expected to be affected by sequencing depth. Across a handful of donors, approximately 5% of naive CD4, more than 3% of naive CD8, 2.3% of memory CD4, and roughly 0.4% of memory CD8 clonotypes were shared. The small number of donors limited the genetic and exposure-history diversity represented. Rarefaction of sorted-subset datasets indicated incomplete sequencing despite the large sequencing depth. Sampling was limited to blood, and TCR repertoires in tissue likely differ from TCR repertoires in blood. Naive subsets generally had larger estimated clonotype richness than memory subsets.

V is pared back by 7 bases and J by 8 bases, with 17 bases lying between the germline termini. Measured from the cysteine to the phenylalanine, the CDR3 is 13 residues long. The DNA shown is the 39-base CDR3, in frame from base 1. Per the germline V gene (reference sequence), MNHEY is the CDR1 and SMNVEV is the CDR2. A remark on this clone: Its antigen remains undetermined. Base qualities are not recorded, but no much larger clone differs from it by a single base.

For the CD8 naive samples, CD45RO-negative cells were positively selected for CCR7, yielding a CD45RA+CCR7+ population from which TemRA cells were excluded. The donors were healthy, HIV-negative adults with no recently reported acute infections or vaccinations. Only Caucasian adults living in Nashville, Tennessee, USA were represented among the donors. After blood collection by leukapheresis, PBMCs were isolated using Ficoll-Histopaque density gradient centrifugation and then cryopreserved in the vapor phase of liquid nitrogen. Analytical flow cytometry was used to check the purity and quantity of each magnetically sorted T cell population. From each sorted fraction, genomic DNA was isolated and quantified by UV absorbance on a Nanodrop 2000c.

Source material: naive CD8+ T cells sorted from blood. The cell subset or site label of this sample denotes: CD45RA+CCR7+. This receptor was taken from a man between 25 and 39 years old in good health. The chain uses TRBV27 and TRBJ1-2; there is no confident call for the D gene. The sequence in DNA is TGTGCCAGCACCCCAACCCCCAGTGAAGGCTACACCTTC. Translated, this is CASTPTPSEGYTF.